The 6 T cell receptor beta chains in this list originate from one sample, sequenced in a study of Ad26.COV2.S vaccination and SARS-CoV-2 variants. TCRdb keeps only in-frame clones here, not all; method: immunoSEQ multiplex PCR. The data hold over 85,000 clones, with roughly 75% observed a single time. Source: peripheral blood, taken after recovery from COVID-19. The receptors shown here come from a human donor who had recovered from COVID-19.

The chain employs TRBV28 and TRBJ2-7; 9 bases align to TRBD1. The ends lost 2 bases at V and 5 bases at J; junction bases unmatched: 10. The CDR3 has 16 amino acids. CDR1 and CDR2 from the germline V gene are MDHEN and SYDVKM. The CDR3 reads CASSLRSGTGSNEQYF. The CDR3 nucleotides are TGTGCCAGCAGTTTACGCTCTGGGACAGGGTCAAACGAGCAGTACTTC.

This clone was seen more than once but under ten times. The J gene is TRBJ2-4, the V gene TRBV6-2 or TRBV6-3, with TRBD1 matching over 9 bases. Germline V gene sequence: CDR1 MNHEY, CDR2 SVGEGT. This CDR3 has 17 residues. V lost 5 bases, J lost 8 bases, and 16 bases stayed unmatched. CDR3 coding DNA: TGTGCCAGCAGTCTCGGCTCACAGGGGGCGCAGGGGGACATTCAGTACTTC. Amino acids: CASSLGSQGAQGDIQYF.

The CDR3 bases are TGCAGCGTGAAACCGGGACAGGGCTCCGGCTACACCTTC. Its protein product is CSVKPGQGSGYTF. The chain couples TRBV29-1 to TRBJ1-2, with 9 bases aligning to TRBD1. The CDR3 runs to 13 residues. Germline V gene lookup returns CDR1 SQVTM and CDR2 ANQGSEA. J gave up 8 bases and V 6 bases, and 10 bases lay outside the gene matches.

The chain carries TRBV11-1 and TRBJ1-2, with 9 bases fitting TRBD1. Germline V lookup: CDR1 SGHAT, CDR2 FQDESV (reference sequence). V lost 4 bases and J lost 6; bases outside the gene matches: 12. The CDR3 is 16 residues long. As DNA, the CDR3 is TGTGCCAGCAGCTCAGGGACAGGGACCCTTCCCGATGGCTACACCTTC. It translates to CASSSGTGTLPDGYTF.

This clone was seen a single time. J is TRBJ1-1 and V is TRBV30, with D perhaps matching TRBD1 (6 bases). V shed 1 base and J shed 3 bases, with 12 bases lying between them. Germline V gives CDR1 GTSNPN, CDR2 SVGIG (reference sequence). The CDR3 has 14 amino acids. The CDR3 DNA reads as TGTGCCTGGAGTGAGGGGGGACCCTACACTGAAGCTTTCTTT. Protein: CAWSEGGPYTEAFF.

V and J are TRBV5-1 and TRBJ2-3; 10 nucleotides match TRBD2. Germline V gene lookup returns CDR1 SGHRS and CDR2 YFSETQ. V gave up 4 bases and J gave up 4 bases; unmatched junction bases: 24. This CDR3 region has 21 residues. CDR3 DNA sequence: TGCGCCAGCAGCCCTACCGCCGGCGGCGCCCAGCGGGGGGGCCCCGCAGATACGCAGTATTTT. It yields the protein CASSPTAGGAQRGGPADTQYF.